This T cell receptor (beta chain) is from a study of beta chain features in type 1 diabetes. Study outcomes and limitations: Type 1 diabetes patients had moderately but significantly shorter TCRB CDR3s in all four CD4+ subsets.

The authors sorted CD4+ naive, central memory, regulatory and stem cell-like memory cells via CD45RO/CCR7/CD25/CD127/CD95/CD27. The table lists this clone with a few counts. The antigen is undetermined. Looked up from germline, CDR1 is SGHRS and CDR2 is YFSETQ. V shed 4 bases, J shed 4 bases, and the junction held 7 bases outside the gene matches. The CDR3 totals 15 residues. TCRB transcripts that were expressed got sequenced, as all of the isolated RNA had been reverse transcribed. Only in-frame clones appear in the TCRdb table, and some are missing; sequencing was by immunoSEQ multiplex PCR. The repertoire holds hundreds of thousands of clones, with 10% to 15% as singletons.

The sample was naive CD4+ T cells from blood. This TCR came from a man in his late teens or twenties with type 1 diabetes. This chain joins TRBV5-1 and TRBJ1-4, with 7 bases matching TRBD1. CDR3 sequence: CASSQQGWNNEKLFF. CDR3 in DNA: TGCGCCAGCAGCCAACAGGGGTGGAATAATGAAAAACTGTTTTTT.